Sample share makes the clone carrying this T cell receptor (beta chain) medium-sized. The antigen remains unidentified. The sample is drawn from a study of OX40 agonist ivuxolimab in advanced cancers. Broader study findings: At 0.1 to 3.0 mg/kg, CD4+ and CD8+ blood T cells expanded clonally by week 6.

Sampling times: baseline, cycle 4 day 1, cycle 7 day 1. There are 14 residues in the CDR3. With V trimmed by 7 bases and J by 2 bases, 6 bases remained unmatched. CDR1 and CDR2 from the germline V gene are MNHNY and SVGAGI (reference sequence). Measured with immunoSEQ multiplex PCR; TCRdb has only the in-frame clones, and not every one. This sample has just over 35,000 clones, with about 80% found just once. The sequenced sample was CD4+ or CD8+ T cells sorted from blood, obtained in a trial of the OX40 agonist ivuxolimab. This receptor was obtained from an adult with an advanced solid tumor such as melanoma, head and neck, liver or kidney cancer. The chain is built from TRBV6-6 and TRBJ2-7, with TRBD2 matching over 9 bases. The CDR3 DNA reads TGTGCCAGCACCCCGGTAGCGGGAGCCTACGAGCAGTACTTC. This sequence encodes CASTPVAGAYEQYF.